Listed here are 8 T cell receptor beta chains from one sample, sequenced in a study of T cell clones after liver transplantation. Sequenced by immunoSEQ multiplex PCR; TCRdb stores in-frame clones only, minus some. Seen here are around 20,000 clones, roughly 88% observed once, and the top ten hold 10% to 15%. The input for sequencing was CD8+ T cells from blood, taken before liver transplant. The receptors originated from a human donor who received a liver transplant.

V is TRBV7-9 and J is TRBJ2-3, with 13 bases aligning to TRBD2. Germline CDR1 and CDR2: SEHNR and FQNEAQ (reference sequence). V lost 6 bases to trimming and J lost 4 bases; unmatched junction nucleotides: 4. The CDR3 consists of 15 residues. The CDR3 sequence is CASSPGLAGADTQYF. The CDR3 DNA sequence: TGTGCCAGCAGTCCCGGACTAGCGGGAGCAGATACGCAGTATTTT.

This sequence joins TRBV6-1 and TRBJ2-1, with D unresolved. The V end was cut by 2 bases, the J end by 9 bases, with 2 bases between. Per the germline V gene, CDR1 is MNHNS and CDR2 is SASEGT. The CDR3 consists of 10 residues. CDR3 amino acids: CASSEFEQFF. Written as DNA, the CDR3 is TGTGCCAGCAGTGAATTTGAGCAGTTCTTC.

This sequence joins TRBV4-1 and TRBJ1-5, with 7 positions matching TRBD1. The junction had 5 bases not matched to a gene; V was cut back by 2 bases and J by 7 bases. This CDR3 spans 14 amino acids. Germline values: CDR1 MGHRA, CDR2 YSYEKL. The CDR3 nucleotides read TGCGCCAGCAGCCAACCCTACAGGGGACAGCCCCAGCATTTT. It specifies CASSQPYRGQPQHF.

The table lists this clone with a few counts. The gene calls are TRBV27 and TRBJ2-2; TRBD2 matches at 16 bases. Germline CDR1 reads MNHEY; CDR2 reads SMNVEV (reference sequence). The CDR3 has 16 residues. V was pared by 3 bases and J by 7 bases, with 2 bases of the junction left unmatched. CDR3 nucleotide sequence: TGTGCCAGCAGTTTGGGACTAGCGGGAGGGTTCGGGGAGCTGTTTTTT. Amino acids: CASSLGLAGGFGELFF.

The CDR3 DNA is TGCGCCAGCAGCCAAGTTCCCGCGGAGATCACTGAAGCTTTCTTT. Its protein is CASSQVPAEITEAFF. The gene calls are TRBV4-1 and TRBJ1-1; D is undetermined. The CDR3 runs to 15 residues. The V end was cut by 1 base, the J end by 4 bases, with 13 bases between. Per the germline V gene, CDR1 is MGHRA and CDR2 is YSYEKL.

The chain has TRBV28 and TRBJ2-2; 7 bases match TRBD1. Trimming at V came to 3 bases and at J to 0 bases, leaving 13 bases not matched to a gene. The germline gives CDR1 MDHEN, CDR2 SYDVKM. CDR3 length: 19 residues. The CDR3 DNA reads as TGTGCCAGCAGTTTTCGGGTCATTTGGGGACAGTCGAACACCGGGGAGCTGTTTTTT. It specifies CASSFRVIWGQSNTGELFF. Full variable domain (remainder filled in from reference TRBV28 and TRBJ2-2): DVKVTQSSRYLVKRTGEKVFLECVQDMDHENMFWYRQDPGLGLRLIYFSYDVKMKEKGDIPEGYSVSREKKERFSLILESASTNQTSMYLCASSFRVIWGQSNTGELFFGEGSRLTVL.

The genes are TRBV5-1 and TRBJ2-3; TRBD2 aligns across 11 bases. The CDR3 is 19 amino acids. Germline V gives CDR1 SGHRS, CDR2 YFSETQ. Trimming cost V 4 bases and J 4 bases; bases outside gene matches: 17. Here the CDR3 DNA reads TGCGCCAGCAGCCTTACCCCACCTATAGCGGGAGGGGATGCAGATACGCAGTATTTT. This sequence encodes CASSLTPPIAGGDADTQYF.

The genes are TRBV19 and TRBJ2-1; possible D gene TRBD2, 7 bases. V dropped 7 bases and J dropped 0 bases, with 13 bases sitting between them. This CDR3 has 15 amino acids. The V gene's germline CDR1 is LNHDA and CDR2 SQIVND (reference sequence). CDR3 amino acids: CASNTGGSSYNEQFF. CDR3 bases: TGTGCCAGTAATACGGGGGGCTCCTCCTACAATGAGCAGTTCTTC.